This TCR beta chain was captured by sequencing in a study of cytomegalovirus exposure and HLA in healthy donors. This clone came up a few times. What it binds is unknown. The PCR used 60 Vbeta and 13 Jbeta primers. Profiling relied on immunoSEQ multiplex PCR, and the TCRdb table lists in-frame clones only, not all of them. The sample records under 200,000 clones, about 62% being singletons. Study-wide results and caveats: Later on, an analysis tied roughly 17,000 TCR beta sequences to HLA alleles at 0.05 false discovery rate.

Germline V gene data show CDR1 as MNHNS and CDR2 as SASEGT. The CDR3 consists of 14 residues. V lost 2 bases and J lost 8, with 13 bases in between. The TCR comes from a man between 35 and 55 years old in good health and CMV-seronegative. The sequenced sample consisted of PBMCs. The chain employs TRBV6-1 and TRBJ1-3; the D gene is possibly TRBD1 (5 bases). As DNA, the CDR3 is TGTGCCAGCAGTGAATCGGGCAGGGCGGACACCATATATTTT. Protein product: CASSESGRADTIYF.